The 8 T cell receptor beta chains below come from one sample, sequenced in a study of T cell responses to AZD1222 COVID-19 vaccine. Assay: immunoSEQ multiplex PCR; the TCRdb copy retains only in-frame clones and omits some. The data show roughly 120,000 clones, 85% to 90% seen once. The specimen was peripheral blood, collected on day 0 of AZD1222 vaccination. The receptor source for this set is an adult in good health.

The rearrangement uses TRBV6-6 and TRBJ1-6; TRBD1 is a possible D gene (5 bases). The CDR3 runs 15 residues. V dropped 5 bases and J dropped 9 bases, with 17 bases sitting between them. Germline lookup yields CDR1 MNHNY and CDR2 SVGAGI (reference sequence). The CDR3: CASSTQGRLLSPLHF. The CDR3 DNA reads as TGTGCCAGCAGTACCCAGGGTAGACTCCTTTCACCCCTCCACTTT.

This chain joins TRBV6-2 or TRBV6-3 and TRBJ2-5, with unresolved D. The CDR3 sequence is 15 residues long. The germline V and J ends were trimmed by 0 bases and 7 bases, with 15 bases remaining between them. The germline V gene has CDR1 MNHEY and CDR2 SVGEGT. The CDR3 reads CASSYSVSSRGTQYF. For the CDR3, the DNA is TGTGCCAGCAGTTACTCTGTTTCCTCCCGAGGGACCCAGTACTTC.

This chain uses TRBV6-1 with TRBJ2-1; D perhaps matches TRBD1 (5 bases). Germline-derived CDR1 and CDR2 are MNHNS and SASEGT. The CDR3 consists of 15 residues. Between the trimmed V and J ends, which lost 0 bases and 3 bases, there was a span of 9 bases. The CDR3 protein is CASSEAAGYYNEQFF. The CDR3, as DNA: TGTGCCAGCAGTGAAGCGGCAGGGTACTACAATGAGCAGTTCTTC.

The chain joins TRBV19 to TRBJ2-7, with 12 positions matching TRBD1. V was pared by 5 bases and J by 6 bases, with 5 bases of the junction left unmatched. Germline CDR1 is LNHDA and CDR2 is SQIVND (reference sequence). The CDR3 length is 14 residues. The CDR3 DNA sequence: TGTGCCAGTAGTGCCGGGACAGGGGGCGTCGAGCAGTACTTC. Encoded protein: CASSAGTGGVEQYF.

CDR3 DNA sequence: TGTGCCAGCACTCTAACCGGGACAGGGGATTACGAGCAGTACTTC. Translation: CASTLTGTGDYEQYF. The genes are TRBV19 and TRBJ2-7; the match to TRBD1 covers 10 bases. Germline loops: CDR1 LNHDA, CDR2 SQIVND (reference sequence). Unmatched junction bases numbered 12, after V lost 9 bases and J lost 4 bases. This CDR3 region has 15 residues.

V gene TRBV28 combines with J gene TRBJ2-7; 7 bases match TRBD1. Germline trimming cut 3 bases from V and 5 bases from J; bases unmatched to any gene: 10. This CDR3 has 15 amino acids. Per the germline V gene, CDR1 is MDHEN and CDR2 is SYDVKM. CDR3 region: CASSFQTRGYDEQYF. The CDR3 coding sequence is TGTGCCAGCAGTTTTCAAACCAGGGGGTACGACGAGCAGTACTTC.

J is TRBJ1-3 and V is TRBV30, with D unresolved. V lost 3 bases, J lost 2 bases, and 8 bases lay in between. CDR3 length equals 13 residues. Germline CDR1 and CDR2: GTSNPN and SVGIG (reference sequence). The CDR3 DNA sequence: TGTGCCTGGAGCGCTCATCCTGGAAACACCATATATTTT. Translating gives CAWSAHPGNTIYF.

The chain uses TRBV14 and TRBJ1-1; TRBD1 agrees at 7 bases. V lost 0 bases, J lost 11 bases, and 6 bases stayed unmatched. The CDR3 has 13 amino acids. CDR1 SGHDN and CDR2 FVKESK come from the germline V gene. The CDR3 loop is CASSQDPRTGAFF. The CDR3 DNA sequence: TGTGCCAGCAGCCAAGATCCACGGACAGGCGCTTTCTTT.